These 24 T cell receptor beta chains came from one sample sequenced in a study of identical twins. A single record per CDR3 protein comes from TCRdb applying MiXCR to the 5' RACE reads. The data show around 280,000 distinct CDR3 sequences, with under 9% seen just once and less than 2.5% held by the top ten. These data were also reused for a study on yellow fever vaccine responses in identical twins.

Sequencing was performed on memory (CD45RO+) T cells sorted from blood. Receptor source: a woman between 18 and 30 years old in good health.

The table lists this clonotype with many counts. V usage is TRBV7-9 and J usage is TRBJ2-1; 7 bases are a match to TRBD2. Per the germline V gene, CDR1 is SEHNR and CDR2 is FQNEAQ (reference sequence). Losses at the gene ends were 5 bases for V and 0 bases for J; bases not matched to a gene: 7. There are 16 residues in the CDR3. Here the CDR3 reads CASSGGAGSSYNEQFF. DNA of the CDR3: TGTGCCAGCAGCGGCGGAGCGGGGAGCTCCTACAATGAGCAGTTCTTC.

Notes on this clonotype: At one end the junction does not follow the germline gene, possibly because of a read error. The DNA of the CDR3 is TGTACCATCTGCCGAAAACAACTAGCGAGCTTAGGGAATGAGAAGTTCTTC. Translation: CTICRKQLASLGNEKFF. The rearrangement joins TRBV12-3 or TRBV12-4 to TRBJ2-1; 7 bases agree with TRBD2. This CDR3 contains 17 residues.

This clonotype came up many times. The CDR3 protein is CASSFGQGEGNQPQHF. The CDR3 nucleotides read TGTGCCAGCAGCTTCGGACAGGGGGAAGGCAATCAGCCCCAGCATTTT. This chain joins TRBV7-9 and TRBJ1-5; 10 nucleotides line up with TRBD1. CDR1 is SEHNR, CDR2 FQNEAQ, per germline (reference sequence). The ends lost 3 bases at V and 2 bases at J; junction bases unmatched: 4. This CDR3 is built from 16 residues. Complete variable domain (other parts from reference TRBV7-9 and TRBJ1-5): DTGVSQNPRHKITKRGQNVTFRCDPISEHNRLYWYRQTLGQGPEFLTYFQNEAQLEKSRLLSDRFSAERPKGSFSTLEIQRTEQGDSAMYLCASSFGQGEGNQPQHFGDGTRLSIL.

This clonotype showed up many times. In DNA form, the CDR3 reads TGTGCCAGCAGTTACTCGAACCCCGGACTAGCGGCGATTCAGTACTTC. Residues: CASSYSNPGLAAIQYF. The chain links TRBV6-5 to TRBJ2-4; TRBD2 matches 10 bases. The germline CDR1 and CDR2 sequences are MNHEY and SVGAGI. After removal of 0 bases from V and 10 bases from J, the junction contained 9 bases not matched to a gene. The CDR3 totals 16 residues.

This clonotype appeared many times. V and J are TRBV11-2 and TRBJ2-3; 7 bases map to TRBD1. V lost 4 bases and J lost 7; bases outside the gene matches: 14. The CDR3 consists of 16 residues. The germline CDR1 and CDR2 sequences are SGHAT and FQNNGV. The CDR3 spells CASSSQGLELGNTQYF. As DNA, the CDR3 is TGTGCCAGCAGCTCACAGGGGCTGGAGCTCGGTAATACGCAGTATTTT.

At least ten counts were recorded for this clonotype. The chain joins TRBV4-1 to TRBJ1-2; D is unresolved. Germline V CDR1 and CDR2: MGHRA, YSYEKL. Trimming shortened V by 1 base and J by 8 bases, and 17 bases separated the two germline ends. The length of the CDR3 is 15 residues. The CDR3 sequence is CASSQGDGRSMGYTF. The DNA for the CDR3 is TGCGCCAGCAGCCAAGGGGATGGGAGGTCTATGGGCTACACCTTC.

This clonotype has ten or more counts. V is TRBV21-1 and J is TRBJ1-4. TRBV21-1 is shown as a pseudogene. The CDR3 is 14 residues long. The CDR3 protein is CASASQATNEKLFF. The CDR3 DNA follows: TGTGCCAGCGCCTCACAGGCAACTAATGAAAAACTGTTTTTT.

The table lists this clonotype with a few counts. The chain employs TRBV24-1 and TRBJ2-1; possibly TRBD1 or TRBD2 for D (5 bases each). The V end was cut by 10 bases, the J end by 0 bases, with 9 bases between. This CDR3 contains 13 residues. The germline V gene encodes CDR1 KGHDR and CDR2 SFDVKD. For the CDR3, the DNA is TGTGCCACGGGGACCCGCTCCTACAATGAGCAGTTCTTC. This translates into CATGTRSYNEQFF.

There are a few counts of this clonotype. V gene TRBV6-2 or TRBV6-3 combines with J gene TRBJ2-1; weak D call: TRBD2 (5 bases). Trimming shortened V by 6 bases and J by 2 bases, and 5 bases separated the two germline ends. CDR1 and CDR2 from the germline V gene are MNHEY and SVGEGT. This CDR3 region has 12 residues. CDR3: CASREAYNEQFF. CDR3 in DNA: TGTGCCAGCAGGGAGGCCTACAATGAGCAGTTCTTC.

The chain couples TRBV7-3 to TRBJ2-5, with a tentative D call TRBD1 (5 bases). V dropped 4 bases and J dropped 2 bases, with 8 bases sitting between them. The CDR3 sequence is 13 residues long. CDR1 and CDR2 (germline): SGHTA, FQGTGA. CDR3 DNA sequence: TGTGCCAGCAGCTCGGACATGCAAGAGACCCAGTACTTC. It yields the protein CASSSDMQETQYF.

This clonotype was picked up many times. The chain uses TRBV20-1 and TRBJ2-7, with 10 nucleotides matching TRBD1. Per germline, CDR1 DFQATT and CDR2 SNEGSKA (reference sequence). The V segment lost 2 bases and the J segment 3 bases; nucleotides outside the gene matches: 13. There are 17 residues in the CDR3. CDR3 sequence: CSARSGQGELGIYEQYF. CDR3 sequence (DNA): TGCAGTGCTAGATCCGGACAGGGGGAACTAGGGATCTACGAGCAGTACTTC.

This clonotype was counted between two and nine times. The chain links TRBV7-8 to TRBJ2-7, with 9 bases aligning to TRBD1. With V trimmed by 5 bases and J by 2 bases, 19 bases remained unmatched. The germline V gene has CDR1 SGHVS and CDR2 FQNEAQ. The CDR3 is 19 residues long. The CDR3: CASSLNRGRLWEATYEQYF. CDR3 DNA sequence: TGTGCCAGCAGCCTAAACAGGGGGCGCCTGTGGGAGGCCACCTACGAGCAGTACTTC.

The chain joins TRBV6-1 to TRBJ2-3; D is possibly TRBD2 (6 bases). CDR1 is MNHNS, CDR2 SASEGT, per germline. The length of the CDR3 is 14 residues. CDR3 region: CATIRGGGTDTQYF. CDR3 coding DNA: TGTGCTACCATACGGGGCGGGGGCACAGATACGCAGTATTTT.

This clonotype was observed a few times. This chain links TRBV13 with TRBJ1-1; D call uncertain. The CDR3 runs to 15 residues. Germline-derived CDR1 and CDR2 are PRHDT and FYEKMQ (reference sequence). V lost 5 bases, J lost 0 bases, and 13 bases lay in between. CDR3 sequence: CASSTSRRVNTEAFF. The DNA of the CDR3 is TGTGCCAGCAGCACTAGTCGGCGGGTGAACACTGAAGCTTTCTTT. The full variable domain, with the rest looked up from reference TRBV13 and TRBJ1-1, is AAGVIQSPRHLIKEKRETATLKCYPIPRHDTVYWYQQGPGQDPQFLISFYEKMQSDKGSIPDRFSAQQFSDYHSELNMSSLELGDSALYFCASSTSRRVNTEAFFGQGTRLTVV.

The chain combines TRBV9 with TRBJ2-3; 9 bases agree with TRBD1. CDR1 and CDR2 from the germline V gene are SGDLS and YYNGEE. This CDR3 has 16 residues. Trimming removed 3 bases from V and 2 bases from J; junction bases left unmatched: 7. CDR3 sequence reads: CASSALQGADTDTQYF. CDR3 bases: TGTGCCAGCAGCGCGCTACAGGGGGCGGACACAGATACGCAGTATTTT.

A word on this clonotype: One end of the junction fails to match germline, which may point to a read error. This chain links TRBV12-3 or TRBV12-4 with TRBJ2-1, with 8 positions matching TRBD1. The CDR3 is 15 residues long. The CDR3, as DNA: TGTGCCAGCAGCCTACAGGGGGATCCTAGGAATGACCAGTTCTTC. Translation gives CASSLQGDPRNDQFF.

This rearrangement joins TRBV3-1 to TRBJ2-3; weak D call: TRBD1 (5 bases). Germline V gene sequence: CDR1 LGHDT, CDR2 YNNKEL (reference sequence). The CDR3 is made up of 13 amino acids. Trimming took 2 bases from V and 5 from J, leaving 8 bases between them. In nucleotides, the CDR3 is TGTGCCAGCAGCCAAAGTACAGGAGATACGCAGTATTTT. This gives the protein CASSQSTGDTQYF.

This chain connects TRBV11-3 to TRBJ2-1; 7 bases fit TRBD2. The germline V gene has CDR1 SGHNT and CDR2 YENEEA. The length of the CDR3 is 15 residues. V lost 5 bases to trimming and J lost 2 bases; unmatched junction nucleotides: 6. CDR3 sequence (DNA): TGTGCCAGCAGCCCCCTCAGCGGGACCTACAATGAGCAGTTCTTC. This translates into CASSPLSGTYNEQFF.

This clonotype came up a few times. The genes are TRBV10-2 and TRBJ2-7; D not resolved. This CDR3 is built from 12 residues. Between the trimmed V and J ends, which lost 7 bases and 2 bases, there was a span of 9 bases. Germline CDR1 is WSHSY and CDR2 is SAAADI. CDR3 sequence reads: CASTPGTYEQYF. Here the CDR3 DNA reads TGCGCCAGCACCCCAGGCACCTACGAGCAGTACTTC.

This clonotype appeared many times. The chain has TRBV12-3 or TRBV12-4 and TRBJ2-7, with TRBD2 matching 9 bases. The CDR3 consists of 16 residues. V was clipped by 5 bases and J by 3 bases; unmatched bases: 11. CDR3 region: CASSPGLAGANYEQYF. The CDR3 DNA follows: TGTGCCAGCAGTCCAGGTTTAGCGGGAGCCAACTACGAGCAGTACTTC.

This clonotype occurred many times. CDR3: CASSPGTGLMNTEAFF. For the CDR3, the DNA is TGTGCCAGCAGCCCTGGGACAGGGCTAATGAACACTGAAGCTTTCTTT. The gene calls are TRBV5-6 and TRBJ1-1, with 9 bases matching TRBD1. The CDR3 runs to 16 residues. J lost 0 bases, V lost 4 bases, and 7 bases had no gene match. Germline CDR1 SGHDT, CDR2 YYEEEE.

The gene calls are TRBV20-1 and TRBJ1-5, with TRBD1 identical over 7 bases. The trim removed 6 bases at V and 1 base at J, leaving 6 bases unmatched. Germline lookup yields CDR1 DFQATT and CDR2 SNEGSKA (reference sequence). CDR3 length: 14 amino acids. The CDR3 is CSAKEGASNQPQHF. In DNA, the CDR3 is TGCAGTGCCAAAGAGGGGGCGAGCAATCAGCCCCAGCATTTT.

This clonotype appeared a few times. This chain links TRBV7-3 with TRBJ2-1, with TRBD2 as a possible D gene (7 bases). Germline values: CDR1 SGHTA, CDR2 FQGTGA. V lost 5 bases to trimming and J lost 9 bases, with 20 bases between them. The CDR3 length is 15 residues. Here the CDR3 reads CASSPQRGQGGEQFF. The CDR3 DNA follows: TGTGCCAGCAGCCCCCAGCGGGGCCAAGGGGGTGAGCAGTTCTTC.

This clonotype was found a few times. V usage is TRBV2 and J usage is TRBJ1-1, with D perhaps TRBD1 (6 bases). CDR3 length: 15 amino acids. Germline assignment: CDR1 SNHLY and CDR2 FYNNEI. V lost 7 bases to trimming and J lost 10 bases, with 25 bases between them. CDR3 nucleotides: TGTGCCAGCACGCGGCTAGGGGGGCAGGGGAACGGAGCTTTCTTT. Protein sequence: CASTRLGGQGNGAFF.